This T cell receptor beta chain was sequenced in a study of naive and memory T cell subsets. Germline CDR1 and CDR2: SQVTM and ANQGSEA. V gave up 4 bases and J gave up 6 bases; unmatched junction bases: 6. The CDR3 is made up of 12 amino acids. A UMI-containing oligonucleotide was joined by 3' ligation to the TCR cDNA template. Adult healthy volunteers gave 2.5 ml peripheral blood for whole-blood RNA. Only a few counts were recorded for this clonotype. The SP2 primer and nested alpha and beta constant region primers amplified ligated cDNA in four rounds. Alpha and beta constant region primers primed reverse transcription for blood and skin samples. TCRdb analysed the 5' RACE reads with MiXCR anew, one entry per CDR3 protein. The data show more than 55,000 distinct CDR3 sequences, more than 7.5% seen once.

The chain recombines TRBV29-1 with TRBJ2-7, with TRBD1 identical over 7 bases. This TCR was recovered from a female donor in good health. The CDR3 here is CSVGKTGLEQYF. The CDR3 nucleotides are TGCAGCGTTGGCAAGACAGGGCTCGAGCAGTACTTC.